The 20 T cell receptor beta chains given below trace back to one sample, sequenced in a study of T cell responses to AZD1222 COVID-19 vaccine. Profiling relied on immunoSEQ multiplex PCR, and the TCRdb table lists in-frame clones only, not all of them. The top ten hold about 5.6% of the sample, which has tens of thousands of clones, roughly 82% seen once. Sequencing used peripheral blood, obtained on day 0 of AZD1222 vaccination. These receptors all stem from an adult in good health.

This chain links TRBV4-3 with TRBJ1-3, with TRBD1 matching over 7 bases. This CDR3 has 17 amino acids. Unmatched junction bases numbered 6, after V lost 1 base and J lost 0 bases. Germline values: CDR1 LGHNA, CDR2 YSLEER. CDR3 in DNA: TGCGCCAGCAGCCAAGCACAGGGGTTCCTCTCTGGAAACACCATATATTTT. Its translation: CASSQAQGFLSGNTIYF.

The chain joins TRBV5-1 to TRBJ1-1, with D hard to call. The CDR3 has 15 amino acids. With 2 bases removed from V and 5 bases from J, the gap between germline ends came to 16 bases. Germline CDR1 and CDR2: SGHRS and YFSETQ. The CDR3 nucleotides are TGCGCCAGCAGCTTTGGTTCTGGAGGACGGACTGAAGCTTTCTTT. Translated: CASSFGSGGRTEAFF. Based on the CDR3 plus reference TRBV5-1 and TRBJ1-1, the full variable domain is KAGVTQTPRYLIKTRGQQVTLSCSPISGHRSVSWYQQTPGQGLQFLFEYFSETQRNKGNFPGRFSGRQFSNSRSEMNVSTLELGDSALYLCASSFGSGGRTEAFFGQGTRLTVV.

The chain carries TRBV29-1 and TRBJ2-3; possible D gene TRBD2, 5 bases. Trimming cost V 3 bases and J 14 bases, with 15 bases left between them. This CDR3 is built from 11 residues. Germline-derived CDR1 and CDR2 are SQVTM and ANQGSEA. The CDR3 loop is CSVESLALRYF. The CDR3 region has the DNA TGCAGCGTTGAGTCGCTAGCCCTTCGGTATTTT.

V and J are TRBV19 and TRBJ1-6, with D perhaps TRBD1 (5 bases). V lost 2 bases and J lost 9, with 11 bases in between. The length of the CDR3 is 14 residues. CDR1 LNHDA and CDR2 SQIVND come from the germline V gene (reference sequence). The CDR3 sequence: CASSISGASSPLHF. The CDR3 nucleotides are TGTGCCAGTAGTATAAGCGGGGCCTCTTCACCCCTCCACTTT.

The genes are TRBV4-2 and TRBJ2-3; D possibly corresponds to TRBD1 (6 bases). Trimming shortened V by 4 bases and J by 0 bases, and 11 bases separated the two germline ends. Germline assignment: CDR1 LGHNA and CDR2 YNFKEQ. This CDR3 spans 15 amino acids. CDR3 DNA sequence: TGTGCCAGCAGCCGACCTGGGGGCAGCACAGATACGCAGTATTTT. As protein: CASSRPGGSTDTQYF.

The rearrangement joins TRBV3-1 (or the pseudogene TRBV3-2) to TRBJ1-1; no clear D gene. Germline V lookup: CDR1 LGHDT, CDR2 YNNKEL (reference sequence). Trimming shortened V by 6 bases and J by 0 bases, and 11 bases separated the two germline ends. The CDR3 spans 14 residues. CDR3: CASRESGLNTEAFF. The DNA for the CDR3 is TGTGCCAGCAGGGAATCCGGGTTGAACACTGAAGCTTTCTTT.

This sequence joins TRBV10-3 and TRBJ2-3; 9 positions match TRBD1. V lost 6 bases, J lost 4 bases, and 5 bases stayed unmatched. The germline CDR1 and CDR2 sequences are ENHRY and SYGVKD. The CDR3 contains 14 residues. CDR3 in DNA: TGTGCCATCAGGGGACAGGGTTTGGCAGATACGCAGTATTTT. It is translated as CAIRGQGLADTQYF.

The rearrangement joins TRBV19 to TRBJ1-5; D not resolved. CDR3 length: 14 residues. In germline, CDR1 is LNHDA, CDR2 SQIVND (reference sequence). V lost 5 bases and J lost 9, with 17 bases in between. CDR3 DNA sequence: TGTGCCAGTAGTTCTGTCGACACGCTTGGGCCCCAGCATTTT. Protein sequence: CASSSVDTLGPQHF.

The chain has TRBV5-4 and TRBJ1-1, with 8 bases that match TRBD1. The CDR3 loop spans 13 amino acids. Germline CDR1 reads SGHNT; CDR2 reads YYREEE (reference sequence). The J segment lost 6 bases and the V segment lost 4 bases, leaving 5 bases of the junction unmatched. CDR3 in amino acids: CASSTQGASEAFF. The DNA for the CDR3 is TGTGCCAGCAGCACGCAGGGGGCTTCTGAAGCTTTCTTT.

This chain's CDR3 is CASSLGQDRYTF. The CDR3 region has the DNA TGTGCCAGCAGCTTAGGACAGGATAGATACACCTTC. The chain couples TRBV5-6 to TRBJ1-2; 7 nucleotides align to TRBD1. CDR1 SGHDT and CDR2 YYEEEE come from the germline V gene. Trimming removed 2 bases from V and 11 bases from J; junction bases left unmatched: 6. This CDR3 is 12 amino acids long.

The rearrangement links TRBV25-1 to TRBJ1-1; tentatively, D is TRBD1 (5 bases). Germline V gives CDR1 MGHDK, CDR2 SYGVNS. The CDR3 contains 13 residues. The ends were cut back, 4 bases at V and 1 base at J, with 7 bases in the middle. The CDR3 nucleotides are TGTGCCAGCAGTGTGGGGGAGAACACTGAAGCTTTCTTT. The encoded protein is CASSVGENTEAFF.

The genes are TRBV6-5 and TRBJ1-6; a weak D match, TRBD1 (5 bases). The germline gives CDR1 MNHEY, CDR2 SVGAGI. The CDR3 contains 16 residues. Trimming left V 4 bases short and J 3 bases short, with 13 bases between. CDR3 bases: TGTGCCAGCAGTTTACCGGGACGGCTCTATAATTCACCCCTCCACTTT. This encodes CASSLPGRLYNSPLHF.

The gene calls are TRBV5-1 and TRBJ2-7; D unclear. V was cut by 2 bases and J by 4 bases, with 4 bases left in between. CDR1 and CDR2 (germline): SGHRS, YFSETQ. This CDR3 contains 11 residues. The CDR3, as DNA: TGCGCCAGCAGCTTAGGGTACGAGCAGTACTTC. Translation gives CASSLGYEQYF.

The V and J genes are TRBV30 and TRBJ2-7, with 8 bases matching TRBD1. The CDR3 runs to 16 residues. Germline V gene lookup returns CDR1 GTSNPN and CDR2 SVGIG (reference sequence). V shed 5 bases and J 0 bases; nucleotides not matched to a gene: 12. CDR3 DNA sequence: TGTGCCTGGGGACAGGGCCCAATCGAAAGCTCCTACGAGCAGTACTTC. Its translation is CAWGQGPIESSYEQYF.

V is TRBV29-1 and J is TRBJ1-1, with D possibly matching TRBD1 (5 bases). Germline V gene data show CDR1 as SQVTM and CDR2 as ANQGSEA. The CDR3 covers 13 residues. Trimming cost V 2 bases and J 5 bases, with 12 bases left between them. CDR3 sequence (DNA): TGCAGCGTTGAACGTCAGGGTAAAACTGAAGCTTTCTTT. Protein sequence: CSVERQGKTEAFF. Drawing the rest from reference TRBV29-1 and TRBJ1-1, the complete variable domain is SAVISQKPSRDICQRGTSLTIQCQVDSQVTMMFWYRQQPGQSLTLIATANQGSEATYESGFVIDKFPISRPNLTFSTLTVSNMSPEDSSIYLCSVERQGKTEAFFGQGTRLTVV.

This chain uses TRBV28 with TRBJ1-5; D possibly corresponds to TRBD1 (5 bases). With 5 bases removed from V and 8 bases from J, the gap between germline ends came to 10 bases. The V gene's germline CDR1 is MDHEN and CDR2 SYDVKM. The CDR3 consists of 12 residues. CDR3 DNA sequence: TGTGCCAGCAGTCGGGGCCTGGAGCCCCAGCATTTT. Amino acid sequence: CASSRGLEPQHF.

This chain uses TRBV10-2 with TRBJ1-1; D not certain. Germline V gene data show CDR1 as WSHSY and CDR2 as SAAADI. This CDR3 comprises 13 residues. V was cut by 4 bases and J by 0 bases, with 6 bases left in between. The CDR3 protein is CASSGGVNTEAFF. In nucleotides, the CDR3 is TGCGCCAGCAGTGGCGGAGTGAACACTGAAGCTTTCTTT.

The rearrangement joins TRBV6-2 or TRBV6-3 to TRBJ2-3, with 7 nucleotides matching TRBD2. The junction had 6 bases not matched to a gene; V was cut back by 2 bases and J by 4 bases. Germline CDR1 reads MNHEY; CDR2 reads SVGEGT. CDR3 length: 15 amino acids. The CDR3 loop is CASSYATSSADTQYF. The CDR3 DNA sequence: TGTGCCAGCAGTTACGCGACTAGCAGTGCAGATACGCAGTATTTT.

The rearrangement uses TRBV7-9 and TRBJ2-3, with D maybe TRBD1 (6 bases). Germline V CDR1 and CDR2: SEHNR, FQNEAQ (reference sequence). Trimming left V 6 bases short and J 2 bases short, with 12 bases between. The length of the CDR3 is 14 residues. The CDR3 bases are TGTGCCAGCAGTTCGGGACACCCCACAGATACGCAGTATTTT. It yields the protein CASSSGHPTDTQYF.

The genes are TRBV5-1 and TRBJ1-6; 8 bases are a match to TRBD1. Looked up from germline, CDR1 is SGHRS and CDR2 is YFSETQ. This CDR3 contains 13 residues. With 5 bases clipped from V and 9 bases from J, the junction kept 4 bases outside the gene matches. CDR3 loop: CASRDRDGSPLHF. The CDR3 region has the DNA TGCGCCAGCAGGGACAGGGATGGTTCACCCCTCCACTTT.